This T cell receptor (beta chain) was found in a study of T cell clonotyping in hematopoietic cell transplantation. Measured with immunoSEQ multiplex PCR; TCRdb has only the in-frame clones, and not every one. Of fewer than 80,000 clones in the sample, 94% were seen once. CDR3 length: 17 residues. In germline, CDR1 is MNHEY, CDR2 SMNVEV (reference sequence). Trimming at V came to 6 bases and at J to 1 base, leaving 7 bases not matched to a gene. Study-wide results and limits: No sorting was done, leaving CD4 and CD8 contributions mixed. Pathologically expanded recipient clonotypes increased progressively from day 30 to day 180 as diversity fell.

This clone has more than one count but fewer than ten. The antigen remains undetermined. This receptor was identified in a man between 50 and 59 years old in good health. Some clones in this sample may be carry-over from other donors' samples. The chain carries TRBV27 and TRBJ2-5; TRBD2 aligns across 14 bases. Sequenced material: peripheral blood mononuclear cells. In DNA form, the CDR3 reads TGTGCCAGCAGCTCTCGAGGGACTAGCGGGGGCCAAGAGACCCAGTACTTC. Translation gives CASSSRGTSGGQETQYF.